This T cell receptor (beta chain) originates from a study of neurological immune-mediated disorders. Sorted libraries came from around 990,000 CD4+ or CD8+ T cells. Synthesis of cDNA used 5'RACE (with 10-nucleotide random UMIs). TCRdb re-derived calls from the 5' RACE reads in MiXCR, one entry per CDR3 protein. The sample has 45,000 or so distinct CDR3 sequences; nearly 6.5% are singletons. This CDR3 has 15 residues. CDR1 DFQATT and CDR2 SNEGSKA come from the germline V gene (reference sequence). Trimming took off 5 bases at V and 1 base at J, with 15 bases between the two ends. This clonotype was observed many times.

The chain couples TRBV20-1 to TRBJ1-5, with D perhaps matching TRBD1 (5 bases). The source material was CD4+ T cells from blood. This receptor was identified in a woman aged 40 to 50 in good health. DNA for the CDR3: TGCAGTGCTTACGACCCTCAGGGAAGCAATCAGCCCCAGCATTTT. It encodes CSAYDPQGSNQPQHF.